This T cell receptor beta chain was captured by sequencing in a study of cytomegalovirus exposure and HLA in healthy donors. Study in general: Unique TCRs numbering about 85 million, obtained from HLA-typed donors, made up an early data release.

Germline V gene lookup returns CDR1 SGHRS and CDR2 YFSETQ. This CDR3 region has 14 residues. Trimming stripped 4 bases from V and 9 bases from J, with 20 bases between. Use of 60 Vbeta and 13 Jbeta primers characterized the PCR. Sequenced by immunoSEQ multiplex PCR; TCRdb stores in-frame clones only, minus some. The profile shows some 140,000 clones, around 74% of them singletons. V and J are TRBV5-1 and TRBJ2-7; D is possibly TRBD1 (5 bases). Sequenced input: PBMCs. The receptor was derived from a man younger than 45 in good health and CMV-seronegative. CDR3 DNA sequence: TGCGCCAGCAGCGACGGCAGGGCTGTAGGTGGGCAGTACTTC. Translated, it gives CASSDGRAVGGQYF.